This T cell receptor beta chain is drawn from a study of blood T cell repertoires in COVID-19. On the study more broadly: COVID-19 samples collected from the United States, Italy and Spain covered acute and convalescent phases. From T cells, B-cell-depleted T cells, or PBMCs came the material, which was cDNA or gDNA.

Original processing notes: How many nucleated cells were present was estimated from reference gene primer amplification. Measured with immunoSEQ multiplex PCR; TCRdb has only the in-frame clones, and not every one. That table supplies the V and J calls and clone size; D and trimming were determined from the DNA. In the table there are about 220,000 clones, around 80% of which are singletons. The TCR comes from a human donor in a cohort sampled during active COVID-19. Sequencing input: peripheral blood.

The CDR3 sequence is CASSLGRDATRSTEAFF. The CDR3 nucleotides are TGCGCCAGCAGCTTGGGGCGGGACGCAACACGCAGCACTGAAGCTTTCTTT. This chain joins TRBV5-1 and TRBJ1-1; maybe TRBD1 (5 bases). Germline loops: CDR1 SGHRS, CDR2 YFSETQ. V lost 0 bases and J lost 4, with 19 bases in between. CDR3 length: 17 residues.